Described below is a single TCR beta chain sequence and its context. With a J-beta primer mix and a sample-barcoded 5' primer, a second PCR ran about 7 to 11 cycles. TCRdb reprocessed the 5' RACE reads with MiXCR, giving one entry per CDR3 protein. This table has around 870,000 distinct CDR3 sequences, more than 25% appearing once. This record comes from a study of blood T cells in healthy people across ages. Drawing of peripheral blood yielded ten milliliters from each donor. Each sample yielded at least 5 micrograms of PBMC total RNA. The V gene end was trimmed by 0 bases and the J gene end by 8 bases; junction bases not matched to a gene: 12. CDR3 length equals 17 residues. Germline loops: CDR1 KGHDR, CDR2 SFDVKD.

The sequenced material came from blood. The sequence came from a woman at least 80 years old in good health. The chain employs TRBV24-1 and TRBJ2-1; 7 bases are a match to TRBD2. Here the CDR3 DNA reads TGTGCCACCAGTGATTTGGGATCGGCGGGAGTGGGAGATGAGCAGTTCTTC. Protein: CATSDLGSAGVGDEQFF.